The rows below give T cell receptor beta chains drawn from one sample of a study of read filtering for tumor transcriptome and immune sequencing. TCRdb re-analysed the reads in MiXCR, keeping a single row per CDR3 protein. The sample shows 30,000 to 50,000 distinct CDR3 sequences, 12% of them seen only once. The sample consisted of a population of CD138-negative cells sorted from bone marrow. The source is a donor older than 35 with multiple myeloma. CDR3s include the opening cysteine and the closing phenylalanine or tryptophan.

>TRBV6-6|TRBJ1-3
CASSPGSGPGSGNTIYF
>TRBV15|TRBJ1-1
CATRSGGATVAFF
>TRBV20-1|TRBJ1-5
CSARGSVGASNQPQHF
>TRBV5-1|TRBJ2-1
CASSRGGGTYNEQFF
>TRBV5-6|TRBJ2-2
CASSTPTGELFF
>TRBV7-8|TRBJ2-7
CASSRDLIVAYF
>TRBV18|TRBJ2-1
CASSPPEGRDNEQFF
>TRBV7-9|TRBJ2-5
CASTTSGIQTQYF
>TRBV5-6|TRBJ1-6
CASSWEGYNSPLHF
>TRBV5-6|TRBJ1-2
CASSLSGDIRANYGYTF
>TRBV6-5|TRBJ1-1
CASSSAAGQGTYMNTEAFF
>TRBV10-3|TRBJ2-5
CAISEGQRKETQYF
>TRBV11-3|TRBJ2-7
CASSGRDRPSEQYF
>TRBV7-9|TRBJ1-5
CASSQMGQPQHF
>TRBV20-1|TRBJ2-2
CSARRFGGRDTGELFF
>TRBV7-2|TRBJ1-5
CASRIYGYSNQPQHF
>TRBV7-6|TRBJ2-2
CASSIGTLDGELFF
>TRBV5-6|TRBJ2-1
CASSVGTASYNEQFF
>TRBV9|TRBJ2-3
CASSGEPGTDTQYF
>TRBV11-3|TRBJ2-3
CASSSLTGKEDTQYF
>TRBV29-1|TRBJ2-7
CSVEERSEGYEQYF
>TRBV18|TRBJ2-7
CASSPPSPSAYEQYF
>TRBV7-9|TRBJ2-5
CASSSQETQYF
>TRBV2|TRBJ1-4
CAGRRRSNEKLFF